This TCR beta chain was profiled in a study of T cells after posttransplantation cyclophosphamide. Findings of the study overall: Later blood repertoires were often dominated by clones from the donor CD8+ memory compartment. Recipient CMV seropositivity and CMV reactivation strongly tracked TRB clonality. TRB overlap between skin or GI tissue T cells and blood was limited.

This CDR3 has 16 residues. Losses at the gene ends were 5 bases for V and 1 base for J; bases not matched to a gene: 7. Germline assignment: CDR1 SGHKS and CDR2 YYEKEE (reference sequence). At least ten counts were recorded for this clone. No antigen is known for it. Sequencing used immunoSEQ multiplex PCR; TCRdb keeps in-frame clones, though not all of them. The sample was found to contain some 40,000 clones, and every one recurs. The sequence was obtained from a man aged 35-49 years in good health, CMV-negative, and a related stem cell transplant donor. Input material: PBMCs. The gene calls are TRBV5-5 and TRBJ2-5, with TRBD1 matching over 11 bases. The CDR3 region is CASSRDRGTGQETQYF. DNA of the CDR3: TGTGCCAGCAGTCGGGACAGGGGGACGGGCCAAGAGACCCAGTACTTC.